The rows below give T cell receptor beta chains drawn from one sample of a study of shared clonotypes between healthy human individuals. The assay was immunoSEQ multiplex PCR, and TCRdb's table has in-frame clones only and misses some. The repertoire holds about 490,000 clones, 79% seen once, with roughly 12% in the top ten. Sequencing was performed on PBMCs. Every receptor here comes from a woman in her forties in good health. Some clones in this sample may be carry-over from other donors' samples. Each CDR3 is given without its conserved first and last residue. Fields, in order: CDR3 length, J gene, V gene, CDR3 protein.

12	TRBJ2-2	TRBV5-4	ASSPNLNTGELF
17	TRBJ2-2	TRBV15	ATSRDYIPGQGNGGELF
11	TRBJ2-7	TRBV18	ASSPGQGSEQY
12	TRBJ1-1	TRBV5-1	ASSFAGLGTEAF
14	TRBJ2-2	TRBV2	ASREGLTPNTGELF
11	TRBJ2-1	TRBV6-5	ASSWGRYNEQF
10	TRBJ2-7	TRBV5-6	ASSLALGGQY
13	TRBJ2-1	TRBV30	AWVAGGRAGNEQF
12	TRBJ1-2	TRBV19	ASSIAAGVGGYT
13	TRBJ2-1	TRBV5-6	ASSLSGRANNEQF
13	TRBJ1-5	TRBV18	ASSPGRNSNQPQH